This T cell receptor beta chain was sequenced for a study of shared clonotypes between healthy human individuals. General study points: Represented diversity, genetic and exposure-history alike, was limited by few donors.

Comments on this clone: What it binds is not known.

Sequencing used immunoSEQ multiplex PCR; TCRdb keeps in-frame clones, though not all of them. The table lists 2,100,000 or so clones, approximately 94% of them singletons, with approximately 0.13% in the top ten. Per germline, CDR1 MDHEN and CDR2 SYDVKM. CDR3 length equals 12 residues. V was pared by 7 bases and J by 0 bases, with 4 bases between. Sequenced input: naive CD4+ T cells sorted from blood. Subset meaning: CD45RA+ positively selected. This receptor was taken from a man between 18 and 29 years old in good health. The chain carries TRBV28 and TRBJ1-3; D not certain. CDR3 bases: TGTGCCAGCACAGTCTCTGGAAACACCATATATTTT. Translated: CASTVSGNTIYF.